This TCR beta chain derives from a study of shared clonotypes between healthy human individuals. Study conclusions and caveats: Sequencing depth was a factor that was expected to affect clonotype sharing among donors.

Deletions cut 6 bases from V and 8 bases from J, with 19 bases between. CDR3 length: 15 amino acids. Germline values: CDR1 MNHEY, CDR2 SMNVEV (reference sequence). HIV-negative, healthy adults without recent acute infections or vaccinations were the donors. The donors, all of them Caucasian adults, lived in Nashville, Tennessee. Sequencing on ten immunoSEQ deep assay plates was performed for unsorted PBMC DNA. Sequencing used immunoSEQ multiplex PCR; TCRdb keeps in-frame clones, though not all of them. The sample consists of more than 450,000 clones, 79% of them appearing once. Remarks on this clone: Its target is not known.

The sample consisted of PBMCs. This chain links TRBV27 with TRBJ2-2; a possible D gene is TRBD2 (5 bases). The sequence was obtained from a woman aged 40 to 49 in good health. Some clones in this sample may be carry-over from other donors' samples. The CDR3 here is CASSRRGPRRGELFF. The CDR3 bases are TGTGCCAGCAGCCGTCGTGGGCCACGGAGGGGGGAGCTGTTTTTT.